This TCR beta chain was identified in a study of blood T cell repertoires in COVID-19. The wider study: There were acute and convalescent COVID-19 samples, and they came from the United States, Italy and Spain.

This CDR3 is built from 16 residues. The germline V gene has CDR1 SGHRS and CDR2 YFSETQ. Trimming cost V 0 bases and J 6 bases, with 16 bases left between them. Those enrolled, adults aged roughly 18 to 100 years, came from about 24 US areas. Participants were placed into cohorts based on the clinical history they reported. Original processing methods: Nucleated cell counts were estimated from reference gene primer amplification. Sequencing was performed with immunoSEQ multiplex PCR; in TCRdb, only in-frame clones are kept and a portion is missing. V and J calls and clone size are those listed in that table; D and trimming were worked out from the DNA. The sample lists 150,000 to 200,000 clones, 70% to 85% occurring once.

Sequencing input: PBMCs or T cells enriched from blood (not recorded which). The receptor's source is a middle-aged man who had recovered from COVID-19. The V call is TRBV5-1, the J call TRBJ1-5; D not resolved. The CDR3: CASSLAWGGRVQPQHF. The CDR3 bases are TGCGCCAGCAGCTTGGCCTGGGGAGGGAGGGTTCAGCCCCAGCATTTT.